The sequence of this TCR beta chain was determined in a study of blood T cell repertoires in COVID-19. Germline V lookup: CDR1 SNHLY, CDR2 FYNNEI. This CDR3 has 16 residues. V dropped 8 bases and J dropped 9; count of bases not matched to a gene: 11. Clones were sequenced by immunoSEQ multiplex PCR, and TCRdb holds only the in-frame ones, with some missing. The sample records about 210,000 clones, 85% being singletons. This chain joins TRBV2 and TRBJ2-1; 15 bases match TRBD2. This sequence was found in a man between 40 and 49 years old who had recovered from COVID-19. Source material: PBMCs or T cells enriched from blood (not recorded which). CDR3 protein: CASGRTSGRDWGEQFF. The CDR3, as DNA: TGTGCCAGCGGGAGGACTAGCGGGAGGGATTGGGGTGAGCAGTTCTTC.